The sequence of this T cell receptor (beta chain) was determined in a study of cytotoxic CD8 clonotypes in ibrutinib-treated CLL. Libraries were prepared by immunoSEQ multiplex PCR; TCRdb keeps only in-frame clonotypes and omits some of them. The data hold approximately 190,000 clones, with nearly 80% observed a single time. V trimming: 1 base; J trimming: 8 bases; junction bases outside the gene matches: 10. This CDR3 has 16 amino acids. Germline V lookup: CDR1 SGHRS, CDR2 YFSETQ. This receptor was obtained from a human donor with chronic lymphocytic leukemia. This specimen was PBMCs, taken after 12 months of ibrutinib treatment. The chain recombines TRBV5-1 with TRBJ2-1; 9 nucleotides match TRBD2. CDR3 loop: CASSLRSAGGSHEQFF. The CDR3 bases are TGCGCCAGCAGCTTGCGGTCCGCGGGGGGGTCTCATGAGCAGTTCTTC.